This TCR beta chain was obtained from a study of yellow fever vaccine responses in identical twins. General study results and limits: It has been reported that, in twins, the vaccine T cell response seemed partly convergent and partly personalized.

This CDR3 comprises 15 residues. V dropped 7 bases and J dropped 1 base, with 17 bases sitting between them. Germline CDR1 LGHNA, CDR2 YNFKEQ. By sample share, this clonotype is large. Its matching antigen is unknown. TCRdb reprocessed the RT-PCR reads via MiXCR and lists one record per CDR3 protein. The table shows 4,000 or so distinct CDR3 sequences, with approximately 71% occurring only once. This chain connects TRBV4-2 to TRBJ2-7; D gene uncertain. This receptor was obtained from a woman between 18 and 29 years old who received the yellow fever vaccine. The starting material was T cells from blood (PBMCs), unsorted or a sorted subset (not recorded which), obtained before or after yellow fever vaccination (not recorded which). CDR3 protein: CASTPNRGSSYEQYF. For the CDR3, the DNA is TGTGCCAGCACCCCAAATAGAGGATCTTCCTACGAGCAGTACTTC.